Following are 12 T cell receptor beta chains from one sample sequenced in a study of cytotoxic CD8 clonotypes in ibrutinib-treated CLL. Libraries were prepared by immunoSEQ multiplex PCR; TCRdb keeps only in-frame clonotypes and omits some of them. This table has around 200,000 clones, 60% to 80% appearing once. The sample in question was PBMCs, obtained after 12 months of ibrutinib treatment. These receptors originate from a human donor with chronic lymphocytic leukemia.

This chain uses TRBV6-1 with TRBJ1-2, with D possibly TRBD1 on 6 matching bases. Germline V gene lookup returns CDR1 MNHNS and CDR2 SASEGT. V lost 0 bases to trimming and J lost 5 bases, with 13 bases between them. CDR3 length equals 15 residues. The CDR3 DNA is TGTGCCAGCAGTGAAGCGGGGGGCGCGTCGTATGGCTACACCTTC. It is translated as CASSEAGGASYGYTF.

This clone was picked up one time. The J gene is TRBJ2-7, the V gene TRBV5-1; possibly TRBD1 or TRBD2 for D (5 bases each). Trimming left V 2 bases short and J 2 bases short, with 14 bases between. Germline CDR1 is SGHRS and CDR2 is YFSETQ. The CDR3 is 15 residues long. CDR3: CASSFGGYGAYEQYF. CDR3 sequence (DNA): TGCGCCAGCAGCTTTGGGGGTTACGGGGCCTACGAGCAGTACTTC.

V is TRBV7-9 and J is TRBJ2-7; no reliable D call. Germline CDR1 is SEHNR and CDR2 is FQNEAQ (reference sequence). This CDR3 is 13 amino acids long. The V gene lost 4 bases and the J gene lost 5 bases, with 12 bases spanning the gap. The CDR3 DNA reads as TGTGCCAGCAGCTCGATTACCCATGACGAGCAGTACTTC. Its translation is CASSSITHDEQYF.

V usage is TRBV29-1 and J usage is TRBJ2-1; D not certain. Germline CDR1 reads SQVTM; CDR2 reads ANQGSEA. V gave up 3 bases and J gave up 0 bases, with 6 bases separating them. The length of the CDR3 is 13 residues. The CDR3 protein is CSVDRTSYNEQFF. In nucleotides, the CDR3 is TGCAGCGTTGATCGTACCTCCTACAATGAGCAGTTCTTC.

The genes are TRBV6-5 and TRBJ2-5, with 8 positions matching TRBD2. Germline V gives CDR1 MNHEY, CDR2 SVGAGI. The CDR3 covers 15 residues. J was trimmed by 1 base and V by 5 bases; bases with no gene match: 6. The CDR3 is CASSRPGTSQETQYF. The DNA of the CDR3 is TGTGCCAGCAGTCGGCCTGGGACTAGCCAAGAGACCCAGTACTTC.

The rearrangement joins TRBV27 to TRBJ2-1; no clear D gene. Per germline, CDR1 MNHEY and CDR2 SMNVEV (reference sequence). V was cut by 5 bases and J by 7 bases, with 9 bases left in between. This CDR3 is built from 12 residues. The CDR3 protein is CASSRPPNEQFF. The CDR3 coding sequence is TGTGCCAGCAGTCGTCCCCCGAATGAGCAGTTCTTC.

The chain recombines TRBV6-4 with TRBJ1-4, with 7 bases lining up with TRBD1. The CDR3 contains 14 residues. V was clipped by 4 bases and J by 7 bases; unmatched bases: 6. Germline V gives CDR1 MRHNA, CDR2 SNTAGT. CDR3 protein: CASSVGGEGEKLFF. CDR3 coding DNA: TGTGCCAGCAGTGTAGGGGGCGAGGGTGAAAAACTGTTTTTT.

The chain recombines TRBV4-1 with TRBJ1-1; possibly TRBD1 for D (5 bases). The CDR3 extends over 15 amino acids. Deletions cut 3 bases from V and 1 base from J, with 12 bases between. Looked up from germline, CDR1 is MGHRA and CDR2 is YSYEKL. The CDR3 DNA reads TGCGCCAGCAGCCATCCCCTGGGGGGGAACACTGAAGCTTTCTTT. Translated: CASSHPLGGNTEAFF.

The chain couples TRBV6-6 to TRBJ2-7; D is unclear. V was shortened by 0 bases and J by 3 bases, with 12 bases between the two germline ends. The CDR3 spans 15 residues. Germline V CDR1 and CDR2: MNHNY, SVGAGI (reference sequence). CDR3 nucleotide sequence: TGTGCCAGCAGTTACTCGGTCAGGTTTAGCTACGAGCAGTACTTC. It is translated as CASSYSVRFSYEQYF.

The J gene is TRBJ1-2, the V gene TRBV30; D remains unclear. Germline CDR1 is GTSNPN and CDR2 is SVGIG (reference sequence). V lost 0 bases and J lost 8, with 16 bases in between. The CDR3 totals 14 residues. The CDR3 DNA sequence: TGTGCCTGGAGTGTACGAGGAGGATTAAGAGGCTACACCTTC. Translated: CAWSVRGGLRGYTF. The entire variable domain, with the rest obtained from reference TRBV30 and TRBJ1-2, is as follows: SQTIHQWPATLVQPVGSPLSLECTVEGTSNPNLYWYRQAAGRGLQLLFYSVGIGQISSEVPQNLSASRPQDRQFILSSKKLLLSDSGFYLCAWSVRGGLRGYTFGSGTRLTVV.

V usage is TRBV11-2 and J usage is TRBJ1-6; D ambiguous. This CDR3 is 15 amino acids long. V was clipped by 0 bases and J by 0 bases, with 3 bases between them. Germline V gene sequence: CDR1 SGHAT, CDR2 FQNNGV. The CDR3 sequence: CASSLDFSYNSPLHF. The CDR3 coding sequence is TGTGCCAGCAGCTTAGATTTCTCCTATAATTCACCCCTCCACTTT.

This clone was counted ten times or more. The chain carries TRBV25-1 and TRBJ2-1; 7 bases map to TRBD1. With V trimmed by 8 bases and J by 7 bases, 14 bases remained unmatched. The CDR3 extends over 15 amino acids. CDR1 is MGHDK and CDR2 is SYGVNS in the germline V gene. CDR3 region: CASATTGADLNEQFF. CDR3 nucleotide sequence: TGTGCCAGCGCCACCACAGGGGCCGATCTTAATGAGCAGTTCTTC.